This section outlines one T cell receptor beta chain sequence together with its context. Its antigen is unidentified. Germline and genes here are mouse. The CDR3 extends 4 residues past the end of the read, so its final part is completed from the germline J gene. This record comes from a study of CD8+ T cells in alopecia areata. The CDR3 has 12 residues. V gave up 1 base and J gave up 1 base, with 3 bases separating them. Germline values: CDR1 FNHDT, CDR2 SITEND (reference sequence). cDNA serving as the sequencing template came from extracted, reverse transcribed RNA. The repertoire was sequenced with immunoSEQ multiplex PCR; TCRdb's copy has only in-frame clones and lacks some. The sample was found to contain over 100,000 clones, and every one recurs. Findings and caveats of the study: The study also sequences resident alphabeta T cells of normal skin in scalp samples. Normal scalp showed lower clonality than lesional scalp, especially alopecia totalis/universalis. It was less clear whether patients shared TCRs than it was in mice, possibly because of HLA.

The sample comprised lesional skin. V usage is TRBV19 and J usage is TRBJ2-7; D unclear. This receptor was taken from a C3H/HeJ mouse with alopecia areata. For this strain, the MHC haplotype corresponds to H2-k. CDR3 DNA, as far as it was read: TGTGCCAGCAGTATAACTTCCTAT. It is translated as CASSITSY. The entire CDR3 is CASSITSYEQYF.